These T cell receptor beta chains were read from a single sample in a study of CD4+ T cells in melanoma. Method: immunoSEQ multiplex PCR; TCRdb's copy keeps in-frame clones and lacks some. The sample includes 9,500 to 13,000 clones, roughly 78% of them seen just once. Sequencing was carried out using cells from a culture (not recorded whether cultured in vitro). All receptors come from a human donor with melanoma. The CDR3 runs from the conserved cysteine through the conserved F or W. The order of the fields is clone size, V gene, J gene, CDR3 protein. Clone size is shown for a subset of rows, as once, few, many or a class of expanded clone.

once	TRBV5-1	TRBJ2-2	CASSGTRVSGELFF
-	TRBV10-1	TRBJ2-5	CASSRDRQETQYF
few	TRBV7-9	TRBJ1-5	CASSLWGDNQPQHF
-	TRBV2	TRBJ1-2	CASSWTEPIYGYTF
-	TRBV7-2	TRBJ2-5	CASSLWETQYF
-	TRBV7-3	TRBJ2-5	CASSPTGTSGGETQYF
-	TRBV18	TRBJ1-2	CASSPTADGYGYTF
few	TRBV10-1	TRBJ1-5	CASSESLGQPQHF
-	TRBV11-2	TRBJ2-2	CASSTHRGRPGELFF
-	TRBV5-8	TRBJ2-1	CASSLVRRGGLGEQFF
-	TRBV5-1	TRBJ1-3	CASSWTVTGNTIYF
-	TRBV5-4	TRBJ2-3	CASSLSGTGGDTQYF
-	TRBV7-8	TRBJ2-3	CASYPRTSGTDTQYF
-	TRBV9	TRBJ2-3	CASSPRGDVTDTQYF
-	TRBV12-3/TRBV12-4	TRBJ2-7	CASRGNNYEQYF
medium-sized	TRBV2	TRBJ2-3	CASSGGTGFSTDTQYF
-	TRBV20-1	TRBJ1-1	CSASRGREAFF
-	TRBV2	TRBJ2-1	CASSPRADSYNEQFF